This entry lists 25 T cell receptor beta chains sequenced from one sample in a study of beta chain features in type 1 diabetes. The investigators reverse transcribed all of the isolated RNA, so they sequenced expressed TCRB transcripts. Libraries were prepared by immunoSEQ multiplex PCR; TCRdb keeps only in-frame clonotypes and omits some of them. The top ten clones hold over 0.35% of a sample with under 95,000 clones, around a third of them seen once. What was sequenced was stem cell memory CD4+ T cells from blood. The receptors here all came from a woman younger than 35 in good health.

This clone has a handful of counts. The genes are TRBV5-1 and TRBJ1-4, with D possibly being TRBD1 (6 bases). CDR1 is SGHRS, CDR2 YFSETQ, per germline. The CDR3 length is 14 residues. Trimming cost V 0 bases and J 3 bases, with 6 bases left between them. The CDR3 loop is CASSLGTANEKLFF. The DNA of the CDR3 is TGCGCCAGCAGCTTGGGGACAGCTAATGAAAAACTGTTTTTT.

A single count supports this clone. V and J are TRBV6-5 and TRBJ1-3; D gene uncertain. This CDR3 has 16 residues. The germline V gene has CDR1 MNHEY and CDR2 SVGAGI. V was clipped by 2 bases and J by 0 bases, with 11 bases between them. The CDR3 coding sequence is TGTGCCAGCAGTTACCGCGGACTGAACTCTGGAAACACCATATATTTT. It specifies CASSYRGLNSGNTIYF.

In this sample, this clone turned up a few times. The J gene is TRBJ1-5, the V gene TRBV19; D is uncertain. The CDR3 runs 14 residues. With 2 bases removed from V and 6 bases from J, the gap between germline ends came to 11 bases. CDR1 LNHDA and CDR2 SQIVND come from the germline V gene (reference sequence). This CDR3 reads CASSIWGVGQPQHF. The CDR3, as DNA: TGTGCCAGTAGTATATGGGGAGTGGGTCAGCCCCAGCATTTT.

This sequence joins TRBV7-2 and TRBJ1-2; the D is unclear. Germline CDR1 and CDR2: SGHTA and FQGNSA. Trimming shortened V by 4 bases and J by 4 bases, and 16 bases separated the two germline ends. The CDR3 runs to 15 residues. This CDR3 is CASSSPGSGIYGYTF. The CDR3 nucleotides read TGTGCCAGCAGCTCCCCGGGCTCGGGGATCTATGGCTACACCTTC.

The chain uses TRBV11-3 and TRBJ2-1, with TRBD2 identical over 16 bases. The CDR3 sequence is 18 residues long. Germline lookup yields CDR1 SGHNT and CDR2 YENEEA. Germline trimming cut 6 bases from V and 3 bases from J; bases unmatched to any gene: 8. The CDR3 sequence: CASSRGTSGGAVYNEQFF. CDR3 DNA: TGTGCCAGCAGTCGTGGGACTAGCGGGGGGGCGGTCTACAATGAGCAGTTCTTC.

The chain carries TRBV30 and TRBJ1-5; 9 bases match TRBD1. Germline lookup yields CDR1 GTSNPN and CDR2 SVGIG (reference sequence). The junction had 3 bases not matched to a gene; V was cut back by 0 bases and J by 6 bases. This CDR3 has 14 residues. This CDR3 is CAWSVLTGGQPQHF. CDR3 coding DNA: TGTGCCTGGAGTGTACTGACAGGGGGTCAGCCCCAGCATTTT.

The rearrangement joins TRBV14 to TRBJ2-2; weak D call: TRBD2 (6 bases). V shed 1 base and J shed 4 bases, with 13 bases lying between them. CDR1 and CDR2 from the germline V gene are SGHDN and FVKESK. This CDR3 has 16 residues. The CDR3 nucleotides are TGTGCCAGCAGCCAAGGAGTGACTAGGCTCACCGGGGAGCTGTTTTTT. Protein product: CASSQGVTRLTGELFF.

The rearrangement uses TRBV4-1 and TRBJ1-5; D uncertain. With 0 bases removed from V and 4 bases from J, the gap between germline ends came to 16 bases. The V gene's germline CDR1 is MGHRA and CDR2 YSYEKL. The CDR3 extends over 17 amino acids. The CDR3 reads CASSQETIGVFNQPQHF. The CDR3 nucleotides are TGCGCCAGCAGCCAAGAGACCATCGGGGTCTTTAATCAGCCCCAGCATTTT.

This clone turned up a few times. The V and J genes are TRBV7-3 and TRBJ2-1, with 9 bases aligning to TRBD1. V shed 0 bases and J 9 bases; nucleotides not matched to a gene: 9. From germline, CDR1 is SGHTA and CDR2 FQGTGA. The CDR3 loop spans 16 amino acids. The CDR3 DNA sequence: TGTGCCAGCAGCTTAACGAGGGGACAGGGTCCGGGTGAGCAGTTCTTC. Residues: CASSLTRGQGPGEQFF.

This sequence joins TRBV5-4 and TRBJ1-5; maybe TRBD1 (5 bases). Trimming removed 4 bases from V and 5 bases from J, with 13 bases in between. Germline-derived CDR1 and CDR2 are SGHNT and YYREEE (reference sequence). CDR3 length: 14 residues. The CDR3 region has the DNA TGTGCCAGCAGCCGTGGGGGGGTTGATCAGCCCCAGCATTTT. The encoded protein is CASSRGGVDQPQHF. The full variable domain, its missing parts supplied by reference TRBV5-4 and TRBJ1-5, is ETGVTQSPTHLIKTRGQQVTLRCSSQSGHNTVSWYQQALGQGPQFIFQYYREEENGRGNFPPRFSGLQFPNYSSELNVNALELDDSALYLCASSRGGVDQPQHFGDGTRLSIL.

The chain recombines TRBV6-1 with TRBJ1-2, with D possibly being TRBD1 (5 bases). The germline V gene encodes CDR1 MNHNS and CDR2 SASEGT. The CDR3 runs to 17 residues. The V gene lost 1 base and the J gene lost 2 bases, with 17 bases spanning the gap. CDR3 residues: CASSEVLGRSLNYGYTF. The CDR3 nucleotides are TGTGCCAGCAGTGAAGTTCTGGGGCGAAGCCTCAACTATGGCTACACCTTC.

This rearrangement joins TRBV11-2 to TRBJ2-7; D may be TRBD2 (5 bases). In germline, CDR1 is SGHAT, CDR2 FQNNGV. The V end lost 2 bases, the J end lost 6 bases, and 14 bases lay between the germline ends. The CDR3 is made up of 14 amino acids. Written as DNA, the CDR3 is TGTGCCAGCAGCTTACGCGTCGGGGTGCGCGAGCAGTACTTC. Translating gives CASSLRVGVREQYF. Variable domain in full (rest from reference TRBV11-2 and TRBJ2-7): EAGVAQSPRYKIIEKRQSVAFWCNPISGHATLYWYQQILGQGPKLLIQFQNNGVVDDSQLPKDRFSAERLKGVDSTLKIQPAKLEDSAVYLCASSLRVGVREQYFGPGTRLTVT.

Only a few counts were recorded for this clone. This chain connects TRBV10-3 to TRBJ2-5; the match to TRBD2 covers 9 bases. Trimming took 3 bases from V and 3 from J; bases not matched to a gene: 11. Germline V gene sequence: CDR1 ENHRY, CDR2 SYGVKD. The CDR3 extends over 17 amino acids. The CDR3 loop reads CAISDIKASGEEETQYF. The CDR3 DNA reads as TGTGCCATCAGTGATATAAAGGCTAGCGGGGAGGAAGAGACCCAGTACTTC.

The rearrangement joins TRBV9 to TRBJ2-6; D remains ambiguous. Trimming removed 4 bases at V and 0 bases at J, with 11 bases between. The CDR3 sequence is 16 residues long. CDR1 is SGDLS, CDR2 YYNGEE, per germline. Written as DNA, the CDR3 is TGTGCCAGCAGCCCACCGTACTCCTCTGGGGCCAACGTCCTGACTTTC. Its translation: CASSPPYSSGANVLTF.

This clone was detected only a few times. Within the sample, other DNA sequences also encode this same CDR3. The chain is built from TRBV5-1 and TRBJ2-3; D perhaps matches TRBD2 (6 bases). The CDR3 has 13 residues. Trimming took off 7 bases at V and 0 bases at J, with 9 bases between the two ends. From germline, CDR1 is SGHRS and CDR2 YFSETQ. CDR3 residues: CASWRESTDTQYF. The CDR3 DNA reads TGCGCCAGCTGGAGGGAAAGCACAGATACGCAGTATTTT.

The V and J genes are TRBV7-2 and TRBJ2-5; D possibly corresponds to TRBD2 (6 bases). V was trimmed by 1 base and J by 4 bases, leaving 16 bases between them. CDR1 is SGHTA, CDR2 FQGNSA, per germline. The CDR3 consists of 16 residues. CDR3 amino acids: CASSLVRDGGRETQYF. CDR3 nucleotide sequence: TGTGCCAGCAGCTTAGTAAGGGACGGAGGGAGAGAGACCCAGTACTTC.

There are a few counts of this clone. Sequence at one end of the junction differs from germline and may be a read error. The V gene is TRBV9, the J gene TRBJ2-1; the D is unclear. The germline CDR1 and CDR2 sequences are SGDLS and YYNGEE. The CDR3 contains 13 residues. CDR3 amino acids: CASSVSVYSEQFF. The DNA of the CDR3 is TGTGCCAGCAGCGTATCGGTATACAGTGAGCAGTTCTTC.

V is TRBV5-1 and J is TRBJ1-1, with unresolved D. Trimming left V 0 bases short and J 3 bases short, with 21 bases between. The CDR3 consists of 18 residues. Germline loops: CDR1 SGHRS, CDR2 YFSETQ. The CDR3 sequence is CASSLVRLLVTADTEAFF. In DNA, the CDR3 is TGCGCCAGCAGCTTGGTTCGTTTATTGGTCACGGCGGACACTGAAGCTTTCTTT.

CDR3 sequence: CASELAGANYGYTF. The CDR3 DNA is TGTGCCTCCGAGTTGGCAGGGGCTAACTATGGCTACACCTTC. V gene TRBV6-1 combines with J gene TRBJ1-2, with D possibly matching TRBD1 (6 bases). In germline, CDR1 is MNHNS, CDR2 SASEGT. The CDR3 is made up of 14 amino acids. The germline V and J ends were trimmed by 11 bases and 0 bases, with 16 bases remaining between them.

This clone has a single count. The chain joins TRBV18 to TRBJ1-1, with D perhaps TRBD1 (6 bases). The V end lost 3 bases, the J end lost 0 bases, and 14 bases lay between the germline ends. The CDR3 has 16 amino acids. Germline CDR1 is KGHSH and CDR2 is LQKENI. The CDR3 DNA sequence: TGTGCCAGCTCACCGTGGGGGGGGGCAATGAACACTGAAGCTTTCTTT. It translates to CASSPWGGAMNTEAFF.

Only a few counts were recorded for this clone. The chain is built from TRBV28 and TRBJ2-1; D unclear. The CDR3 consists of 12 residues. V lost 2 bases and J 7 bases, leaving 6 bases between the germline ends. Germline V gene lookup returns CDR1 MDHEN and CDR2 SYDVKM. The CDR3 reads CASSLANNEQFF. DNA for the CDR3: TGTGCCAGCAGTTTAGCTAATAATGAGCAGTTCTTC.

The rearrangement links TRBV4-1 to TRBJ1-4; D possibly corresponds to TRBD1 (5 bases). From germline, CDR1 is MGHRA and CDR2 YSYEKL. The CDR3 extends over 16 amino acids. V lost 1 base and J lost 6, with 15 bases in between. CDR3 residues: CASSQATIGGDEKLFF. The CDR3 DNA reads TGCGCCAGCAGCCAAGCGACGATCGGGGGGGATGAAAAACTGTTTTTT.

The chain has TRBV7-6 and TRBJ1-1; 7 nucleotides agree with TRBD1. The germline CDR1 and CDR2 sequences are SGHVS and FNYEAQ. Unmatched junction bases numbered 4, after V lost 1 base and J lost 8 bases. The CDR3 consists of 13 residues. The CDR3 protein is CASSLEWDREAFF. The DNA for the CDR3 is TGTGCCAGCAGCTTAGAGTGGGACAGAGAAGCTTTCTTT. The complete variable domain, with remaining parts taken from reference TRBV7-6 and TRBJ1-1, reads GAGVSQSPRYKVTKRGQDVALRCDPISGHVSLYWYRQALGQGPEFLTYFNYEAQQDKSGLPNDRFSAERPEGSISTLTIQRTEQRDSAMYRCASSLEWDREAFFGQGTRLTVV.

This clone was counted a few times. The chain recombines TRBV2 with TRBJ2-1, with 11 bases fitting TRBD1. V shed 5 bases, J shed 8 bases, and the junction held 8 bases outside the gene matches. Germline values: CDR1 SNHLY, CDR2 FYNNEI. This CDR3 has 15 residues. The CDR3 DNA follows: TGTGCCAGCAGTTTCTCCGGACAGGGGGCTGATGAGCAGTTCTTC. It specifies CASSFSGQGADEQFF.

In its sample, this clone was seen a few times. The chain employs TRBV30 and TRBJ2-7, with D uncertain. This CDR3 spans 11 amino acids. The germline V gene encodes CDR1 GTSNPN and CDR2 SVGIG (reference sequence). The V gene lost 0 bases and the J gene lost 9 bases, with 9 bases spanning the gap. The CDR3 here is CAWSVRSGQYF. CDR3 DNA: TGTGCCTGGAGTGTACGGTCAGGGCAGTACTTC. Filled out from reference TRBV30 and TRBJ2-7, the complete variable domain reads SQTIHQWPATLVQPVGSPLSLECTVEGTSNPNLYWYRQAAGRGLQLLFYSVGIGQISSEVPQNLSASRPQDRQFILSSKKLLLSDSGFYLCAWSVRSGQYFGPGTRLTVT.